Each of the 20 T cell receptor beta chains below was sequenced from the same sample in a study of control samples from healthy donors and cancer patients. Generated by immunoSEQ multiplex PCR, the TCRdb table keeps only in-frame clones and is missing some. The sample holds under 150,000 clones, about 85% seen once. The sample comprised blood. These receptors all come from a woman aged 25-40 years in good health.

The V gene is TRBV7-6, the J gene TRBJ2-1; 9 bases agree with TRBD1. This CDR3 contains 15 residues. The trim removed 3 bases at V and 6 bases at J, leaving 6 bases unmatched. Germline V lookup: CDR1 SGHVS, CDR2 FNYEAQ. CDR3 loop: CASSFYGGQGNEQFF. CDR3 DNA sequence: TGTGCCAGCAGCTTCTACGGGGGACAGGGCAATGAGCAGTTCTTC.

Remarks on this clone: Other DNA sequences in this sample translate to the same CDR3. The J gene is TRBJ1-4, the V gene TRBV11-2; no clear D gene. CDR1 and CDR2 (germline): SGHAT, FQNNGV. Trimming removed 5 bases from V and 0 bases from J, with 7 bases in between. The CDR3 runs 14 residues. This CDR3 is CASSPAATNEKLFF. CDR3 sequence (DNA): TGTGCCAGCAGCCCGGCGGCAACTAATGAAAAACTGTTTTTT. The full variable domain, completed using reference TRBV11-2 and TRBJ1-4, is EAGVAQSPRYKIIEKRQSVAFWCNPISGHATLYWYQQILGQGPKLLIQFQNNGVVDDSQLPKDRFSAERLKGVDSTLKIQPAKLEDSAVYLCASSPAATNEKLFFGSGTQLSVL.

The rearrangement links TRBV21-1 to TRBJ1-3. TRBV21-1 represents a pseudogene. This CDR3 comprises 14 residues. The CDR3 bases are TGTGCCAGCAGCAGGACGGACTCTGGAAACACCATATATTTT. This gives the protein CASSRTDSGNTIYF.

V usage is TRBV19 and J usage is TRBJ2-4; D is uncertain. The CDR3 length is 12 residues. Per germline, CDR1 LNHDA and CDR2 SQIVND (reference sequence). With 8 bases removed from V and 7 bases from J, the gap between germline ends came to 12 bases. The CDR3 coding sequence is TGTGCCAGTCCCCAGTCTGCCAACATTCAGTACTTC. This translates into CASPQSANIQYF.

This clone is a singleton in its sample. The V gene is TRBV5-1, the J gene TRBJ1-1; TRBD1 is a possible D gene (5 bases). Trimming left V 4 bases short and J 10 bases short, with 11 bases between. Per the germline V gene, CDR1 is SGHRS and CDR2 is YFSETQ. The CDR3 covers 11 residues. Here the CDR3 reads CASSQSGGAFF. The CDR3 bases are TGCGCCAGCAGCCAAAGTGGGGGAGCTTTCTTT. Complete variable domain (other parts from reference TRBV5-1 and TRBJ1-1): KAGVTQTPRYLIKTRGQQVTLSCSPISGHRSVSWYQQTPGQGLQFLFEYFSETQRNKGNFPGRFSGRQFSNSRSEMNVSTLELGDSALYLCASSQSGGAFFGQGTRLTVV.

The chain has TRBV2 and TRBJ1-6; D is unresolved. V lost 4 bases and J 5 bases, leaving 9 bases between the germline ends. The CDR3 runs 14 residues. Germline lookup yields CDR1 SNHLY and CDR2 FYNNEI. The CDR3 reads CASSVTRDNSPLHF. CDR3 DNA sequence: TGTGCCAGCAGTGTAACAAGGGATAATTCACCCCTCCACTTT. Full variable domain (missing parts from reference TRBV2 and TRBJ1-6): EPEVTQTPSHQVTQMGQEVILRCVPISNHLYFYWYRQILGQKVEFLVSFYNNEISEKSEIFDDQFSVERPDGSNFTLKIRSTKLEDSAMYFCASSVTRDNSPLHFGNGTRLTVT.

The chain links TRBV29-1 to TRBJ1-6; 11 bases map to TRBD1. V dropped 5 bases and J dropped 10; count of bases not matched to a gene: 7. The CDR3 has 14 residues. Germline lookup yields CDR1 SQVTM and CDR2 ANQGSEA. The CDR3 here is CSVRGTGGDSPLHF. Written as DNA, the CDR3 is TGCAGCGTTCGCGGGACAGGGGGGGACTCACCCCTCCACTTT.

The V and J genes are TRBV10-2 and TRBJ1-1; D is ambiguous. Trimming removed 0 bases at V and 1 base at J, with 6 bases between. Germline CDR1 is WSHSY and CDR2 is SAAADI. The CDR3 runs to 14 residues. As DNA, the CDR3 is TGCGCCAGCAGTGAGTCGCCACAGAACACTGAAGCTTTCTTT. It is translated as CASSESPQNTEAFF.

The chain uses TRBV19 and TRBJ2-1, with 10 bases fitting TRBD2. V shed 10 bases and J 0 bases; nucleotides not matched to a gene: 6. This CDR3 has 15 residues. The germline CDR1 and CDR2 sequences are LNHDA and SQIVND (reference sequence). For the CDR3, the DNA is TGTGCCACCATCTTAGCGGGAGGCTCCTACAATGAGCAGTTCTTC. Translating it yields CATILAGGSYNEQFF.

A word on this clone: Other DNA sequences in the sample encode the same CDR3. V is TRBV18 and J is TRBJ1-2, with TRBD1 matching over 7 bases. Germline assignment: CDR1 KGHSH and CDR2 LQKENI. The CDR3 is made up of 13 amino acids. Unmatched junction bases numbered 4, after V lost 3 bases and J lost 6 bases. CDR3 in DNA: TGTGCCAGCTCACCCAACAGGGGAGATGGCTACACCTTC. It is translated as CASSPNRGDGYTF.

The rearrangement joins TRBV6-2 or TRBV6-3 to TRBJ1-1; 8 positions match TRBD1. The CDR3 runs to 14 residues. Trimming cost V 3 bases and J 5 bases; bases outside gene matches: 5. The germline CDR1 and CDR2 sequences are MNHEY and SVGEGT. The DNA for the CDR3 is TGTGCCAGCAGTTATTCAGGGGGCTTAACTGAAGCTTTCTTT. Its protein is CASSYSGGLTEAFF.

V usage is TRBV6-5 and J usage is TRBJ1-1; unclear D gene. The CDR3 length is 13 residues. Germline CDR1 MNHEY, CDR2 SVGAGI. Trimming removed 5 bases at V and 2 bases at J, with 9 bases between. The CDR3 here is CASSLLRNTEAFF. The CDR3 coding sequence is TGTGCCAGCAGTCTTTTAAGAAACACTGAAGCTTTCTTT.

This chain joins TRBV11-1 and TRBJ2-3, with 9 bases identical to TRBD2. This CDR3 spans 15 amino acids. From germline, CDR1 is SGHAT and CDR2 FQDESV (reference sequence). Trimming removed 2 bases from V and 3 bases from J; junction bases left unmatched: 3. This chain's CDR3 is CASSLRLAGTDTQYF. The CDR3 region has the DNA TGTGCCAGCAGCTTAAGGCTAGCGGGGACAGATACGCAGTATTTT.

This chain uses TRBV9 with TRBJ2-5; D gene ambiguous. The CDR3 has 16 amino acids. Germline V gene sequence: CDR1 SGDLS, CDR2 YYNGEE. V lost 0 bases to trimming and J lost 3 bases, with 15 bases between them. The chain's CDR3 is CASSVAAQNGKETQYF. The CDR3 DNA sequence: TGTGCCAGCAGCGTAGCGGCCCAAAATGGAAAAGAGACCCAGTACTTC.

The gene calls are TRBV7-2 and TRBJ1-1, with D perhaps matching TRBD1 (5 bases). Per germline, CDR1 SGHTA and CDR2 FQGNSA. The CDR3 contains 15 residues. The V end lost 3 bases, the J end lost 0 bases, and 11 bases lay between the germline ends. CDR3 sequence reads: CASSFTGGMNTEAFF. The CDR3 DNA sequence: TGTGCCAGCAGCTTCACAGGCGGTATGAACACTGAAGCTTTCTTT.

The V call is TRBV29-1, the J call TRBJ2-3; either TRBD1 or TRBD2 may fit D (5 bases each). Germline V gene lookup returns CDR1 SQVTM and CDR2 ANQGSEA. The ends were cut back, 1 base at V and 10 bases at J, with 18 bases in the middle. The CDR3 totals 14 residues. CDR3 region: CSVEVGQGVRPQYF. DNA of the CDR3: TGCAGCGTTGAAGTCGGGCAGGGAGTCAGGCCGCAGTATTTT.

The rearrangement links TRBV5-6 to TRBJ2-7; TRBD2 matches 11 bases. V shed 0 bases, J shed 2 bases, and the junction held 4 bases outside the gene matches. Germline loops: CDR1 SGHDT, CDR2 YYEEEE. This CDR3 contains 16 residues. In DNA, the CDR3 is TGTGCCAGCAGCTTGGCGGCGGGACTAGCGGCCTACGAGCAGTACTTC. Protein sequence: CASSLAAGLAAYEQYF.

This clone occurred once. The chain joins TRBV6-1 to TRBJ2-1; a possible D gene is TRBD2 (5 bases). V was pared by 2 bases and J by 4 bases, with 12 bases between. This CDR3 has 15 amino acids. CDR1 is MNHNS and CDR2 is SASEGT in the germline V gene. CDR3 sequence (DNA): TGTGCCAGCAGTGAAAGGAGGCCCCCATACAATGAGCAGTTCTTC. Encoded protein: CASSERRPPYNEQFF.

The rearrangement links TRBV7-2 to TRBJ2-2; a possible D gene is TRBD1 (6 bases). CDR1 and CDR2 from the germline V gene are SGHTA and FQGNSA. This CDR3 comprises 14 residues. V lost 2 bases and J 5 bases, leaving 9 bases between the germline ends. DNA of the CDR3: TGTGCCAGCAGCTTAACAGGACAGACCGGGGAGCTGTTTTTT. Amino acid sequence: CASSLTGQTGELFF.

V is TRBV4-2 and J is TRBJ1-1; TRBD1 matches at 9 bases. From germline, CDR1 is LGHNA and CDR2 YNFKEQ. This CDR3 has 14 residues. J was trimmed by 5 bases and V by 4 bases; bases with no gene match: 5. In nucleotides, the CDR3 is TGTGCCAGCAGCCGGGGGGACAGGGATACTGAAGCTTTCTTT. Residues: CASSRGDRDTEAFF.